Sequencing of this T cell receptor (beta chain) was carried out in a study of neurological immune-mediated disorders. Study-level results: The most TCR clonal expansion was seen in HTLV-1-associated myelopathy, whereas the least was seen in multiple sclerosis, below the level in healthy controls.

The CDR3 is 15 residues long. V lost 0 bases and J lost 4; bases outside the gene matches: 5. Germline V lookup: CDR1 SGHRS, CDR2 YFSETQ. Regarding this clonotype: Its antigen is currently unknown. This could be a read error, since a much larger clone is one nucleotide away. The CDR3 ends on some other residue instead of the conserved phenylalanine or tryptophan, so this is likely a read error.

Synthesis of cDNA used 5'RACE (with 10-nucleotide random UMIs). One entry per CDR3 protein results from TCRdb running MiXCR on the 5' RACE reads. The repertoire holds more than 70,000 distinct CDR3 sequences, with approximately 17% as singletons. The clonotype originates from a woman in her thirties or forties in good health. The rearrangement uses TRBV5-1 and TRBJ2-3; 7 bases align to TRBD1. Input material: PBMCs. CDR3 region: CASSLGQGDPDTQYY. The CDR3 DNA follows: TGCGCCAGCAGCTTGGGGCAGGGGGACCCAGATACGCAGTATTAT.